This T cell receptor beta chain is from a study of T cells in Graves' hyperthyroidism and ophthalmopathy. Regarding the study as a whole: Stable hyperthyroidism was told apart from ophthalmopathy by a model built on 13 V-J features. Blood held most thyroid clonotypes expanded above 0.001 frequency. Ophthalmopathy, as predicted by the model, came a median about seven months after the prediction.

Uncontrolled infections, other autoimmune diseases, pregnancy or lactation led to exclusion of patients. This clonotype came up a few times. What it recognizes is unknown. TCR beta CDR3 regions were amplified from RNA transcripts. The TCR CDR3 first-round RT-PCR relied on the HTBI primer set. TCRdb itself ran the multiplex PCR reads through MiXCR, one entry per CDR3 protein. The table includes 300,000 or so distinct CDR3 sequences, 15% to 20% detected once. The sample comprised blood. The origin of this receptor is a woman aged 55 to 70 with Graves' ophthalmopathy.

CDR3 nucleotide sequence: TGCGCCAGCAGCCGGGCGCGGGGTTTTGGGGATGAGCAGTTCTTC. It codes for CASSRARGFGDEQFF. The V call is TRBV4-3, the J call TRBJ2-1; a possible D gene is TRBD2 (6 bases). Germline V gene data show CDR1 as LGHNA and CDR2 as YSLEER. This CDR3 comprises 15 residues. The V end was cut by 4 bases, the J end by 8 bases, with 18 bases between.